This T cell receptor beta chain derives from a study of blood T cell repertoires in COVID-19. Turning to the study itself: There were acute and convalescent COVID-19 samples, and they came from the United States, Italy and Spain. Nucleic acid was either cDNA or gDNA, and it came from T cells, B-cell-depleted T cells, or PBMCs.

With 5 bases clipped from V and 2 bases from J, the junction kept 5 bases outside the gene matches. CDR3 size: 15 residues. Germline assignment: CDR1 SNHLY and CDR2 FYNNEI. Those who participated ranged in age from about 18 to 89 years and resided in about two dozen US areas. Produced via immunoSEQ multiplex PCR; TCRdb's table is partial and in-frame only. This sample has roughly 200,000 clones, with 80% to 90% found just once. The clonotype was recovered from a woman aged 35 to 49 with acute COVID-19. V is TRBV2 and J is TRBJ2-5; TRBD1 aligns across 10 bases. The specimen was PBMCs or T cells enriched from blood (not recorded which). In DNA form, the CDR3 reads TGTGCCAGCAGTAGGGACAGGGGCGGGCAAGAGACCCAGTACTTC. This encodes CASSRDRGGQETQYF.